This T cell receptor beta chain is drawn from a study of CD8 T cells in Susac syndrome. CDR3 length equals 12 residues. Germline lookup yields CDR1 WSHSY and CDR2 SAAADI. V lost 6 bases and J lost 5, with 7 bases in between. RNA in amounts of 0.5 to 1 ug was reverse transcribed with random hexamers. Coverage of TCR beta CDR3 amplification by immunoSEQ multiplex PCR extended to 54 Vbeta and 13 Jbeta. Each CDR3 protein is one row after TCRdb ran MiXCR on the immunoSEQ multiplex PCR reads. The sample shows more than 120,000 distinct CDR3 sequences, approximately 94% of them seen only once. CD8+ and CD4+ T cells from blood underwent TCR beta sequencing. While serving as controls, healthy donors were matched for age and sex. TEMRA cells were FACS-enriched, while CD8+ and CD4+ T cells were negatively isolated.

The sequenced sample was CD4+ T cells from PBMCs. The receptor was derived from a human donor in good health. This sequence joins TRBV10-2 and TRBJ2-2; no reliable D call. The CDR3 sequence is CASRKGTGELFF. CDR3 coding DNA: TGCGCCAGCAGGAAAGGGACCGGGGAGCTGTTTTTT.